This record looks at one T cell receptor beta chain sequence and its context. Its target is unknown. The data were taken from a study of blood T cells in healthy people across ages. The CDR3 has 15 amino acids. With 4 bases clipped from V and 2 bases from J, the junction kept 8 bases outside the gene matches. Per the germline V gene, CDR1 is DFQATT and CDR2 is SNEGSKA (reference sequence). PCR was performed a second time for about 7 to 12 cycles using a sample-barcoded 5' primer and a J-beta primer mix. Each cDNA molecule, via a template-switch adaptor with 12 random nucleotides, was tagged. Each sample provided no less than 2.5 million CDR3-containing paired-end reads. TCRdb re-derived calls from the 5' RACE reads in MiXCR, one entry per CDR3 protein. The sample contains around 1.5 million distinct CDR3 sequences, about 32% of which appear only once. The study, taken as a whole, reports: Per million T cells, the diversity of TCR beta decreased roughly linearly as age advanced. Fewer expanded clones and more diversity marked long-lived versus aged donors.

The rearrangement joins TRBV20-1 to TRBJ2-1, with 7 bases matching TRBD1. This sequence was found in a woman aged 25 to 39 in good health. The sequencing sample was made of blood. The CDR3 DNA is TGCAGTGCTACCACCGGGACAGCCGCCTACAATGAGCAGTTCTTC. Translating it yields CSATTGTAAYNEQFF.